This TCR beta chain was sequenced in a study of shared clonotypes between healthy human individuals. Overall study findings and caveats: Sequencing depth was a factor that was expected to affect clonotype sharing among donors. Estimated richness was generally greater in naive than memory subsets. A reduction in generation probabilities was seen for non-shared clonotypes relative to those shared by all four donors. Several donors showed sharing of about 4.8% of naive CD4 clonotypes.

This clone was seen more than once but under ten times. No antigen is known for it. Other DNA sequences of this sample code for an identical CDR3. This table comes from immunoSEQ multiplex PCR, and its TCRdb copy is limited to in-frame clones, with some not included. The top ten hold around 0.35% of the sample, which has fewer than 3 million clones, roughly 92% seen once. Germline values: CDR1 SNHLY, CDR2 FYNNEI. This CDR3 is 13 amino acids long. Trimming took 5 bases from V and 5 from J, leaving 12 bases between them. The sequence was obtained from a man aged 18 to 29 in good health. Some clones in this sample may be carry-over from other donors' samples. Sequencing used naive CD4+ T cells from PBMCs. Noted subset: CD45RA+ positively selected. The V and J genes are TRBV2 and TRBJ1-1; D might be TRBD1 (6 bases). CDR3 loop: CASSSGVGTEAFF. The CDR3 bases are TGTGCCAGCAGTTCAGGGGTTGGGACTGAAGCTTTCTTT.